Listed here are 31 T cell receptor beta chains from one sample, sequenced in a study of PD-1 blockade in classical Hodgkin lymphoma. Libraries were prepared by immunoSEQ multiplex PCR; TCRdb keeps only in-frame clonotypes and omits some of them. This table has more than 25,000 clones, 70% appearing once. With no exception, relapse followed autologous stem cell transplantation in all patients, and brentuximab vedotin exposure varied. Specimen: peripheral blood mononuclear cells (PBMCs), collected before the second cycle of nivolumab. These receptors were collected from a human donor with classical Hodgkin lymphoma.

The rearrangement links TRBV4-3 to TRBJ2-1; TRBD1 matches at 8 bases. The CDR3 is 17 residues long. V lost 0 bases, J lost 4 bases, and 8 bases stayed unmatched. CDR1 is LGHNA, CDR2 YSLEER, per germline. CDR3 loop: CASSQDVPGQAYNEQFF. DNA of the CDR3: TGCGCCAGCAGCCAAGATGTCCCGGGACAGGCTTACAATGAGCAGTTCTTC.

The chain joins TRBV5-1 to TRBJ1-1, with D possibly matching TRBD1 (6 bases). V was shortened by 3 bases and J by 1 base, with 7 bases between the two germline ends. CDR1 is SGHRS, CDR2 YFSETQ, per germline. The CDR3 has 13 residues. CDR3 amino acids: CASSWGQNTEAFF. The CDR3 DNA sequence: TGCGCCAGCAGCTGGGGACAGAACACTGAAGCTTTCTTT.

The chain carries TRBV2 and TRBJ1-5; D call uncertain. The V end lost 5 bases, the J end lost 0 bases, and 8 bases lay between the germline ends. This CDR3 is built from 14 residues. Germline CDR1 reads SNHLY; CDR2 reads FYNNEI. Here the CDR3 reads CASSSVHSNQPQHF. DNA of the CDR3: TGTGCCAGCAGTAGTGTTCATAGCAATCAGCCCCAGCATTTT.

This clone was picked up a small number of times. The chain couples TRBV7-2 to TRBJ2-2; 9 nucleotides align to TRBD2. Germline CDR1 SGHTA, CDR2 FQGNSA. The CDR3 covers 16 residues. V shed 4 bases and J 4 bases; nucleotides not matched to a gene: 7. The CDR3 sequence: CASSSSGGRLTGELFF. DNA of the CDR3: TGTGCCAGCAGCTCGAGCGGGGGGCGCCTCACCGGGGAGCTGTTTTTT.

This sequence joins TRBV7-2 and TRBJ1-1; 9 nucleotides align to TRBD1. From germline, CDR1 is SGHTA and CDR2 FQGNSA. Unmatched junction bases numbered 8, after V lost 5 bases and J lost 4 bases. The CDR3 totals 15 residues. CDR3 loop: CASSHSTGGFTEAFF. As DNA, the CDR3 is TGTGCCAGCAGCCACTCTACAGGGGGCTTCACTGAAGCTTTCTTT. The variable domain in full, completed from reference TRBV7-2 and TRBJ1-1, reads GAGVSQSPSNKVTEKGKDVELRCDPISGHTALYWYRQSLGQGLEFLIYFQGNSAPDKSGLPSDRFSAERTGGSVSTLTIQRTQQEDSAVYLCASSHSTGGFTEAFFGQGTRLTVV.

The genes are TRBV18 and TRBJ2-1; 10 positions agree with TRBD2. V lost 4 bases, J lost 9 bases, and 9 bases stayed unmatched. Germline lookup yields CDR1 KGHSH and CDR2 LQKENI. This CDR3 has 15 amino acids. The CDR3 is CASSLPGLASGEQFF. The DNA for the CDR3 is TGTGCCAGCTCACTACCGGGACTAGCGTCGGGTGAGCAGTTCTTC. The variable domain in full, completed from reference TRBV18 and TRBJ2-1, reads NAGVMQNPRHLVRRRGQEARLRCSPMKGHSHVYWYRQLPEEGLKFMVYLQKENIIDESGMPKERFSAEFPKEGPSILRIQQVVRGDSAAYFCASSLPGLASGEQFFGPGTRLTVL.

The chain joins TRBV25-1 to TRBJ1-1, with TRBD1 identical over 7 bases. Germline V lookup: CDR1 MGHDK, CDR2 SYGVNS. The CDR3 extends over 16 amino acids. V lost 5 bases to trimming and J lost 4 bases; unmatched junction nucleotides: 13. The CDR3: CASSLGLQGWGTEAFF. CDR3 nucleotide sequence: TGTGCCAGCAGTCTAGGGCTACAGGGGTGGGGCACTGAAGCTTTCTTT.

This chain joins TRBV2 and TRBJ2-5; 7 bases are a match to TRBD1. Unmatched junction bases numbered 2, after V lost 6 bases and J lost 1 base. The length of the CDR3 is 13 residues. CDR1 and CDR2 from the germline V gene are SNHLY and FYNNEI. The CDR3 spells CASRDRPQETQYF. CDR3 bases: TGTGCCAGCAGGGACAGGCCCCAAGAGACCCAGTACTTC.

The gene calls are TRBV19 and TRBJ1-1, with a possible D match to TRBD1 (5 bases). V lost 8 bases and J lost 4, with 11 bases in between. In germline, CDR1 is LNHDA, CDR2 SQIVND (reference sequence). The CDR3 is made up of 12 amino acids. CDR3 nucleotide sequence: TGTGCCAGTGGAGGGACGGCCACTGAAGCTTTCTTT. Protein: CASGGTATEAFF.

This chain links TRBV30 with TRBJ1-2, with D hard to call. Germline V gives CDR1 GTSNPN, CDR2 SVGIG (reference sequence). V was pared by 0 bases and J by 0 bases, with 11 bases between. CDR3 size: 15 residues. CDR3 in DNA: TGTGCCTGGAGTGTAGACTCGACCCCTAACTATGGCTACACCTTC. Encoded protein: CAWSVDSTPNYGYTF.

This clone was found a few times. The chain's CDR3 is CAISDGGRGTDTQYF. The CDR3 coding sequence is TGTGCCATCAGTGATGGGGGTAGAGGCACAGATACGCAGTATTTT. V and J are TRBV10-3 and TRBJ2-3, with D perhaps assigned TRBD1 or TRBD2 (5 bases each). The CDR3 contains 15 residues. CDR1 ENHRY and CDR2 SYGVKD come from the germline V gene. V shed 3 bases and J shed 1 base, with 11 bases lying between them.

The sample holds one count of this clone. This chain links TRBV6-5 with TRBJ2-2; unclear D gene. Trimming took off 6 bases at V and 5 bases at J, with 7 bases between the two ends. The CDR3 is 12 amino acids. Germline lookup yields CDR1 MNHEY and CDR2 SVGAGI. This chain's CDR3 is CASRLGTGELFF. The CDR3 DNA reads TGTGCCAGCAGGCTGGGAACCGGGGAGCTGTTTTTT.

With respect to this clone: Other nucleotide sequences from this sample produce the same CDR3. The chain carries TRBV19 and TRBJ1-1, with D perhaps matching TRBD1 (5 bases). The CDR3 is 12 amino acids. The germline V gene has CDR1 LNHDA and CDR2 SQIVND (reference sequence). The V and J ends lost 1 base and 7 bases respectively, with 7 bases between them. DNA of the CDR3: TGTGCCAGTAGTATAGTCGGGGGTGAAGCTTTCTTT. It specifies CASSIVGGEAFF. Supplemented by reference TRBV19 and TRBJ1-1, the full variable domain reads DGGITQSPKYLFRKEGQNVTLSCEQNLNHDAMYWYRQDPGQGLRLIYYSQIVNDFQKGDIAEGYSVSREKKESFPLTVTSAQKNPTAFYLCASSIVGGEAFFGQGTRLTVV.

The rearrangement joins TRBV5-6 to TRBJ1-5; no clear D. The V gene's germline CDR1 is SGHDT and CDR2 YYEEEE. The length of the CDR3 is 14 residues. The germline V and J ends were trimmed by 5 bases and 2 bases, with 11 bases remaining between them. The DNA for the CDR3 is TGTGCCAGCAGTTTTTCAGACCGCAATCAGCCCCAGCATTTT. This sequence encodes CASSFSDRNQPQHF.

In this sample, this clone turned up many times. This chain connects TRBV29-1 to TRBJ1-3; no definite D call. This CDR3 is built from 11 residues. V lost 5 bases to trimming and J lost 1 base, with 3 bases between them. Germline-derived CDR1 and CDR2 are SQVTM and ANQGSEA. CDR3: CSVHSGNTIYF. In DNA, the CDR3 is TGCAGCGTTCATTCTGGAAACACCATATATTTT.

The J gene is TRBJ2-5, the V gene TRBV5-1; TRBD2 agrees at 12 bases. Germline values: CDR1 SGHRS, CDR2 YFSETQ. V gave up 0 bases and J gave up 4 bases; unmatched junction bases: 7. The CDR3 covers 17 residues. This CDR3 reads CASSLGLAGGLGETQYF. CDR3 DNA sequence: TGCGCCAGCAGCTTGGGGCTAGCGGGGGGGCTCGGAGAGACCCAGTACTTC. Full variable domain (remainder filled in from reference TRBV5-1 and TRBJ2-5): KAGVTQTPRYLIKTRGQQVTLSCSPISGHRSVSWYQQTPGQGLQFLFEYFSETQRNKGNFPGRFSGRQFSNSRSEMNVSTLELGDSALYLCASSLGLAGGLGETQYFGPGTRLLVL.

The chain joins TRBV5-8 to TRBJ2-3; D remains unclear. Germline values: CDR1 SGHTS, CDR2 YDEGEE. The CDR3 consists of 14 residues. The V gene lost 2 bases and the J gene lost 4 bases, with 11 bases spanning the gap. In DNA, the CDR3 is TGTGCCAGCAGCTTAGGTGGGCCCGCAGATACGCAGTATTTT. This codes for CASSLGGPADTQYF.

This chain links TRBV28 with TRBJ2-6; D may be TRBD2 (6 bases). Germline lookup yields CDR1 MDHEN and CDR2 SYDVKM. CDR3 length: 16 amino acids. V was shortened by 2 bases and J by 0 bases, with 8 bases between the two germline ends. The CDR3 spells CASSLMGGSGANVLTF. The DNA of the CDR3 is TGTGCCAGCAGTTTAATGGGGGGCTCTGGGGCCAACGTCCTGACTTTC.

The chain uses TRBV30 and TRBJ1-5; weak D call: TRBD1 (6 bases). Germline V lookup: CDR1 GTSNPN, CDR2 SVGIG (reference sequence). V lost 3 bases to trimming and J lost 4 bases, with 13 bases between them. The length of the CDR3 is 14 residues. The CDR3 reads CAWSVQGLNQPQHF. Here the CDR3 DNA reads TGTGCCTGGAGCGTTCAGGGGCTGAATCAGCCCCAGCATTTT.

As concerns this clone: Within the sample, other DNA sequences also encode this same CDR3. The rearrangement joins TRBV7-9 to TRBJ2-7; TRBD2 is a possible D gene (5 bases). CDR3 length: 12 residues. Trimming stripped 2 bases from V and 6 bases from J, with 8 bases between. Per germline, CDR1 SEHNR and CDR2 FQNEAQ (reference sequence). In DNA, the CDR3 is TGTGCCAGCAGCTTAAGCCGGGGCGAGCAGTACTTC. It codes for CASSLSRGEQYF.

J is TRBJ2-1 and V is TRBV9, with 9 bases that match TRBD1. Trimming took 4 bases from V and 0 from J; bases not matched to a gene: 20. This CDR3 comprises 21 residues. From germline, CDR1 is SGDLS and CDR2 YYNGEE. The CDR3 sequence is CASSPGIQGALTPSSYNEQFF. The CDR3 DNA follows: TGTGCCAGCAGCCCGGGAATACAGGGGGCGCTTACCCCGAGCTCCTACAATGAGCAGTTCTTC. The full variable domain, with the rest looked up from reference TRBV9 and TRBJ2-1, is DSGVTQTPKHLITATGQRVTLRCSPRSGDLSVYWYQQSLDQGLQFLIQYYNGEERAKGNILERFSAQQFPDLHSELNLSSLELGDSALYFCASSPGIQGALTPSSYNEQFFGPGTRLTVL.

J is TRBJ2-2 and V is TRBV4-2; D is ambiguous. The CDR3 has 12 residues. The V gene lost 1 base and the J gene lost 7 bases, with 4 bases spanning the gap. Per the germline V gene, CDR1 is LGHNA and CDR2 is YNFKEQ. CDR3 sequence: CASSQAGGELFF. For the CDR3, the DNA is TGTGCCAGCAGCCAAGCCGGCGGGGAGCTGTTTTTT.

The rearrangement links TRBV7-2 to TRBJ2-7; D uncertain. The CDR3 spans 13 residues. Germline CDR1 SGHTA, CDR2 FQGNSA. The ends were cut back, 3 bases at V and 2 bases at J, with 8 bases in the middle. CDR3 DNA sequence: TGTGCCAGCAGCTTGATTGGGGCCTACGAGCAGTACTTC. Protein: CASSLIGAYEQYF.

This CDR3 is CSVARGANEKLFF. DNA of the CDR3: TGCAGCGTTGCCAGGGGTGCTAATGAAAAACTGTTTTTT. This sequence joins TRBV29-1 and TRBJ1-4; D is possibly TRBD1 (6 bases). The CDR3 covers 13 residues. Trimming took 4 bases from V and 3 from J, leaving 9 bases between them. CDR1 is SQVTM and CDR2 is ANQGSEA in the germline V gene. Full variable domain (remainder filled in from reference TRBV29-1 and TRBJ1-4): SAVISQKPSRDICQRGTSLTIQCQVDSQVTMMFWYRQQPGQSLTLIATANQGSEATYESGFVIDKFPISRPNLTFSTLTVSNMSPEDSSIYLCSVARGANEKLFFGSGTQLSVL.

The chain is built from TRBV5-1 and TRBJ2-5; 9 nucleotides agree with TRBD1. CDR1 and CDR2 from the germline V gene are SGHRS and YFSETQ. Losses at the gene ends were 5 bases for V and 5 bases for J; bases not matched to a gene: 13. CDR3 length equals 16 residues. The CDR3 sequence is CASSQITGGGRETQYF. In DNA, the CDR3 is TGCGCCAGCAGTCAAATCACAGGGGGCGGACGGGAGACCCAGTACTTC.

The chain links TRBV4-1 to TRBJ2-1, with D possibly matching TRBD1 (7 bases). The V end lost 1 base, the J end lost 0 bases, and 13 bases lay between the germline ends. From germline, CDR1 is MGHRA and CDR2 YSYEKL. The CDR3 has 17 amino acids. CDR3 protein: CASSQGGGGGSYNEQFF. CDR3 DNA sequence: TGCGCCAGCAGCCAAGGAGGAGGGGGCGGCTCCTACAATGAGCAGTTCTTC.

This clone appeared a single time. The V and J genes are TRBV27 and TRBJ1-2; D is unresolved. The CDR3 is 13 amino acids. The germline V gene encodes CDR1 MNHEY and CDR2 SMNVEV (reference sequence). Trimming removed 2 bases from V and 7 bases from J, with 11 bases in between. CDR3 region: CASSLRGVGGYTF. The CDR3 DNA sequence: TGTGCCAGCAGTTTACGAGGAGTTGGTGGCTACACCTTC.

The rearrangement uses TRBV5-1 and TRBJ2-5; 11 bases map to TRBD2. The CDR3 runs to 14 residues. Unmatched junction bases numbered 9, after V lost 4 bases and J lost 10 bases. Per the germline V gene, CDR1 is SGHRS and CDR2 is YFSETQ. CDR3 nucleotide sequence: TGCGCCAGCAGCCATAGCGGGGGGGCCGAGGGCCAGTACTTC. This gives the protein CASSHSGGAEGQYF.

The chain links TRBV28 to TRBJ2-3; the D is unclear. The CDR3 contains 14 residues. Germline-derived CDR1 and CDR2 are MDHEN and SYDVKM. Trimming pared 5 bases from V and 3 bases from J, leaving 12 bases between. CDR3 in amino acids: CASSGTVTTDTQYF. The CDR3 bases are TGTGCCAGCAGTGGTACAGTAACAACAGATACGCAGTATTTT.

J is TRBJ2-5 and V is TRBV29-1, with D possibly being TRBD1 or TRBD2 (5 bases each). The germline CDR1 and CDR2 sequences are SQVTM and ANQGSEA. The ends were cut back, 4 bases at V and 5 bases at J, with 14 bases in the middle. The CDR3 runs 13 residues. CDR3 in DNA: TGCAGCGTTGCCCAGGGTCGCGGGGAGACCCAGTACTTC. Amino acid sequence: CSVAQGRGETQYF. Supplemented by reference TRBV29-1 and TRBJ2-5, the full variable domain reads SAVISQKPSRDICQRGTSLTIQCQVDSQVTMMFWYRQQPGQSLTLIATANQGSEATYESGFVIDKFPISRPNLTFSTLTVSNMSPEDSSIYLCSVAQGRGETQYFGPGTRLLVL.

The rearrangement joins TRBV6-5 to TRBJ2-2; 9 bases align to TRBD1. Per the germline V gene, CDR1 is MNHEY and CDR2 is SVGAGI. V lost 4 bases, J lost 2 bases, and 5 bases stayed unmatched. The CDR3 is 16 residues long. CDR3 in amino acids: CASSSGQGRNTGELFF. The CDR3, as DNA: TGTGCCAGCAGTTCCGGACAGGGGCGAAACACCGGGGAGCTGTTTTTT.